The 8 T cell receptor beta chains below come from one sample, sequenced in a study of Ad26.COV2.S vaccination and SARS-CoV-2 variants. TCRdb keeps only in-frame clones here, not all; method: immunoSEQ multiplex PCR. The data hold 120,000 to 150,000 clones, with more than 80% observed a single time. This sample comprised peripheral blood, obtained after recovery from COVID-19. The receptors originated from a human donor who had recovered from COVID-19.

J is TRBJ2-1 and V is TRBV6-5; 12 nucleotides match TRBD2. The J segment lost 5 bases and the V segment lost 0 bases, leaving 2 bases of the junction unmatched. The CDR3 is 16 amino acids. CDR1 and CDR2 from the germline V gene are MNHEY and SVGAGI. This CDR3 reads CASSYSASGGDNEQFF. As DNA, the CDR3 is TGTGCCAGCAGTTACTCGGCTAGCGGGGGGGACAATGAGCAGTTCTTC.

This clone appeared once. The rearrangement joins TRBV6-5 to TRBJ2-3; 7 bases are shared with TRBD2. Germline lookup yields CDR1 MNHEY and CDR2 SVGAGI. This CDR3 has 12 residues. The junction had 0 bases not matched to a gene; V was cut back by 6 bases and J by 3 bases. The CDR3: CASRAGTDTQYF. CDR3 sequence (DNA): TGTGCCAGCAGAGCGGGGACAGATACGCAGTATTTT.

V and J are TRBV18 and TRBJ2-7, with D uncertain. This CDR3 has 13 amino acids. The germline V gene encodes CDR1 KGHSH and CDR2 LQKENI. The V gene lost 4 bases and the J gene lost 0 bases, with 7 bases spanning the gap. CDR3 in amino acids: CASSLAISYEQYF. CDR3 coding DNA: TGTGCCAGCTCACTAGCTATCTCCTACGAGCAGTACTTC.

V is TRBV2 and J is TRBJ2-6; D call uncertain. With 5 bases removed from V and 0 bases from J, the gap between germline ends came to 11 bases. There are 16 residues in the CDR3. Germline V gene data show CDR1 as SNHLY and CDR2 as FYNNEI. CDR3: CASSKGLYSGANVLTF. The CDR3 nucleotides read TGTGCCAGCAGTAAAGGTCTGTACTCTGGGGCCAACGTCCTGACTTTC.

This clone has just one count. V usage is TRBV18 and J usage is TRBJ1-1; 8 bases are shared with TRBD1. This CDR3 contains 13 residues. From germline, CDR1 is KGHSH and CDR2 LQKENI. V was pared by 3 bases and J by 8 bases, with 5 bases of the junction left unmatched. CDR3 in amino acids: CASSPRQGFEAFF. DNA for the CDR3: TGTGCCAGCTCACCTCGACAGGGGTTCGAAGCTTTCTTT.

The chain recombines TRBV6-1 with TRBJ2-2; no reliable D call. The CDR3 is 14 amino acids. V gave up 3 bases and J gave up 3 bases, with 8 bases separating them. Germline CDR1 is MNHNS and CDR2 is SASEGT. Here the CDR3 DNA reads TGTGCCAGCAGTGAGGGGTTGGACACCGGGGAGCTGTTTTTT. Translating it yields CASSEGLDTGELFF.

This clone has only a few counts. CDR3: CASSGDRGLDQPQHF. The CDR3 region has the DNA TGTGCCAGCTCAGGGGACAGGGGGCTGGATCAGCCCCAGCATTTT. The chain combines TRBV18 with TRBJ1-5, with TRBD1 identical over 12 bases. V trimming: 5 bases; J trimming: 5 bases; junction bases outside the gene matches: 4. In germline, CDR1 is KGHSH, CDR2 LQKENI. The CDR3 totals 15 residues.

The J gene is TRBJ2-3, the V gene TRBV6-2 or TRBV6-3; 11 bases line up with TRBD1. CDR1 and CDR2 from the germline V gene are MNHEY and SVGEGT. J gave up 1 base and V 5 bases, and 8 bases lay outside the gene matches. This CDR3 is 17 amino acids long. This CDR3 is CASSPRTGGKGTDTQYF. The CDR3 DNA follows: TGTGCCAGCAGTCCCCGGACAGGGGGCAAGGGCACAGATACGCAGTATTTT.